Below, one TCR beta chain is given with its context. This clone was found once. Its cognate antigen has yet to be identified. The input lacks base qualities; no much larger clone sits a single base away. The CDR3 holds 15 amino acids from the cysteine to the phenylalanine. Solely the CDR3 DNA is kept, with 45 bases framed from the first base. For CDR1 and CDR2, the germline V gene lists SGHNT and YENEEA. V ends up 5 bases short and J 4 bases short, with an unmatched junction base count of 6. This sample was taken from a study of cytomegalovirus exposure and HLA in healthy donors (dated by TCRdb to the late 2010s). Regarding the study in general: A later analysis indicated that the 120 validation repertoires were generated on the platform also employed for the approximately 700 repertoires of the first cohort. The aim of the study was to test whether cataloging public T cell receptors could identify signatures of past pathogen exposure. In addition to the first cohort of around 670 subjects, a separate validation cohort of about 120 different subjects was used. To predict cytomegalovirus infection status, the study combined high-throughput TCR immunosequencing, statistical association of individual TCRs with disease status, and machine learning. Study-wide conclusions, independent of this receptor: Across donors, most TCR sequences were observed very rarely, whereas some public TCRs were present in many individuals. In vitro tests confirmed that a few of the cytomegalovirus-associated TCR beta chains recognize cytomegalovirus antigens. A total of fewer than 200 TCR beta chains were listed by the study as associated with cytomegalovirus. A later analysis found that TCRs clustered in the first cohort also tended to co-occur in the roughly 120 validation repertoires, with 94% of cluster scores above 0. In both the original and validation cohorts, the classifier was reported to diagnose cytomegalovirus status with high specificity and sensitivity. The validation cohort had no HLA typing available for a later analysis, so co-occurrence within that cohort was assessed over all 120 or so repertoires. It was suggested by the authors that the approach could potentially be generalized to other disease states and immunological phenotypes.

Library creation used the immunoSEQ multiplex PCR assay. The authors' pipeline ran thus. A statistical classification framework was developed to diagnose cytomegalovirus status using the catalog of TCR beta chain sequences. The table was pulled from immuneACCESS by TCRdb, which kept in-frame rearrangements only. Such tables lose some clones; where checked, under half of the loss comes from unresolved V genes, and the rest has no known cause. V, J and clone size are taken as reported in that table, and D and trimming were inferred from the DNA itself. The table for this sample lists some 140,000 clones; roughly nine tenths of them were counted only once. Around 9% of the sample belongs to the ten largest clones. The donors were included in the validation cohort of 120 subjects, a group kept apart from the roughly 730-subject first cohort.

The source of this sequence is a woman younger than 30 in good health and CMV-seropositive. Input material: PBMCs. This receptor chain uses TRBV11-3 and TRBJ2-1; 9 junctional bases match TRBD2. The CDR3 in this case is CASSQGTSLYNEQFF. Read as DNA, the sequence is TGTGCCAGCAGCCAAGGGACTAGCTTGTACAATGAGCAGTTCTTC.